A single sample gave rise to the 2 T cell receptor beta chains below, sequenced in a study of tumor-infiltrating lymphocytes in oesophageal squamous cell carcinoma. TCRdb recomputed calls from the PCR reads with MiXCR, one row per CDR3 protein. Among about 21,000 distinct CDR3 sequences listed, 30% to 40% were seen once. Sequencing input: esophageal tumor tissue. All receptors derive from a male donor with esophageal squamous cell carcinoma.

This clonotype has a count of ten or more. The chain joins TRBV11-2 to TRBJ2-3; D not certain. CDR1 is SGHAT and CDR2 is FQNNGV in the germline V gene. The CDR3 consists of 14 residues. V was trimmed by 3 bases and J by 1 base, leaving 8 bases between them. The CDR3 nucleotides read TGTGCCAGCAGCTTCTCCAGCGGCACAGATACGCAGTATTTT. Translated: CASSFSSGTDTQYF.

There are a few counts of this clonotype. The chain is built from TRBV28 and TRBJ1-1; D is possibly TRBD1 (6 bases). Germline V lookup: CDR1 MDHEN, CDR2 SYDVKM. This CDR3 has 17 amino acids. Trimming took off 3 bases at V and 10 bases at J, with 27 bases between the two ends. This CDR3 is CASSFARETGDMGLAFF. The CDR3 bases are TGTGCCAGCAGTTTCGCTAGGGAAACTGGGGACATGGGTTTAGCTTTCTTT.